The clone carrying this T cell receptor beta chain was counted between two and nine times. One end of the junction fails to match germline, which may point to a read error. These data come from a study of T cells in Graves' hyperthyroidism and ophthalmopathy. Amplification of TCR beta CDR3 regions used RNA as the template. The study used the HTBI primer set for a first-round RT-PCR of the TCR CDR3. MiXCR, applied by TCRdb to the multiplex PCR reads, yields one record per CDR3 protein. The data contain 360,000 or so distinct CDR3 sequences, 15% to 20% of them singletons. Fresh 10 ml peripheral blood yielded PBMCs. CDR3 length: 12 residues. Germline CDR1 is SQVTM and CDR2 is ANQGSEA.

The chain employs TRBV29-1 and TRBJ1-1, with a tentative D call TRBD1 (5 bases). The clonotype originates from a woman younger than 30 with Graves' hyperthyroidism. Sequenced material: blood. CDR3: CSVGGWNAEAFF. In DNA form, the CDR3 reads TGCAGCGTTGGGGGGTGGAACGCTGAAGCTTTCTTT.